In its sample, the clone carrying this T cell receptor beta chain was seen a few times. Its antigen remains unknown. The junction and the germline gene differ at one end; a read error may be behind it. This specimen comes from a study of blood T cells in healthy people across ages. Then a second PCR, running about 7 to 11 cycles, was carried out with a sample-barcoded 5' primer and a J-beta primer mix. The yield of each sample was at least 3 million CDR3-containing paired-end reads. TCRdb fed the 5' RACE reads into MiXCR, producing one record per CDR3 protein. This sample has 710,000 or so distinct CDR3 sequences; approximately 31% occur once, and the top ten carry roughly 14%. Every donor contributed 8 to 10 milliliters of peripheral blood by blood draw. CDR3 length: 17 amino acids. Germline V gives CDR1 SGHRS, CDR2 YFSETQ. Study-wide points: Older age coincided with a roughly linear decline in TCR beta diversity per million T cells. Both higher diversity and more naive CD4+ cells marked long-lived donors when set against aged donors.

The sequencing input was blood. The clonotype originates from a woman older than 75 in good health. The gene calls are TRBV5-1 and TRBJ2-1, with 14 bases that match TRBD2. In DNA, the CDR3 is TGCGCCAGCAGCTCGGAGCTACCGGGACTAGCGGGGGCCGCGCTAAGCTTC. Its translation: CASSSELPGLAGAALSF.